The rows below give T cell receptor beta chains drawn from one sample of a study of blood T cells in healthy people across ages. One entry per CDR3 protein, called by TCRdb with MiXCR from the 5' RACE reads. Here the sample spans around 650,000 distinct CDR3 sequences, approximately 29% being singletons. Input material: blood. These receptors originate from a woman older than 75 in good health. Both conserved end residues are trimmed from each CDR3.

V	J	CDR3
TRBV5-1	TRBJ1-4	ASSLASGTGNEKLF
TRBV29-1	TRBJ1-2	SVEDGDGYT
TRBV4-3	TRBJ2-6	ASSQDGGGPGANVLT
TRBV11-2	TRBJ2-1	AGSFRDNFYNEQF
TRBV5-1	TRBJ2-5	ASRVQTVSQETQY
TRBV7-2	TRBJ2-7	ASSLVADGSYEQY
TRBV4-3	TRBJ2-2	ASSQDGLAGELF
TRBV9	TRBJ2-3	ASSFGTGGNTDTQY
TRBV4-1	TRBJ1-2	ASSQRDRTNYGYT
TRBV12-3/TRBV12-4	TRBJ1-5	ASSSLLEQPQH
TRBV30	TRBJ1-2	AWRPGTGTVANYGYT
TRBV6-2/TRBV6-3	TRBJ2-5	ASSDPTGGQETQY
TRBV10-3	TRBJ2-3	AISRTAVGTDTQY
TRBV12-3/TRBV12-4	TRBJ2-3	ASSFRADAQY
TRBV20-1	TRBJ2-3	SARAGADTQY
TRBV6-1	TRBJ2-1	ASSAPGGPSNEQF
TRBV20-1	TRBJ2-1	SAREAERGLNEQF
TRBV7-6	TRBJ2-1	ASSLVTPTGLSYNEQF
TRBV6-2/TRBV6-3	TRBJ2-7	ASSPDGAYEQY
TRBV20-1	TRBJ1-4	SARGGLRFVEKLF
TRBV7-3	TRBJ2-5	ASSLIAGGPQETQY
TRBV2	TRBJ2-7	ASIAGQASYEQY
TRBV6-6	TRBJ2-7	ASSPEAYEQY
TRBV12-3/TRBV12-4	TRBJ2-5	ASSFSGDSETQY
TRBV25-1	TRBJ1-1	ASSEDGRYTEAF
TRBV4-1	TRBJ1-4	ASSQDGADSSCATNEKLF
TRBV7-2	TRBJ2-7	ASSFSTVKQY
TRBV30	TRBJ1-2	AWSVRQEANYGYT
TRBV30	TRBJ1-6	AWTTVSYNSPLH
TRBV30	TRBJ1-6	AWSSGGDNSPLH
TRBV7-3	TRBJ2-3	VSSPVAGGTDTQY
TRBV7-2	TRBJ1-2	ASSPPIARPSYT
TRBV5-6	TRBJ2-6	ASPRGRSGANVLT
TRBV7-2	TRBJ1-5	ASSLGIRNQPQH
TRBV20-1	TRBJ1-2	SARGLSGGYT
TRBV28	TRBJ2-3	ASSLRQSASTDTQY
TRBV7-2	TRBJ1-2	ASSLRQGFSGYT
TRBV6-5	TRBJ2-3	ASSYMDDTQY
TRBV10-3	TRBJ1-2	AINPGTSYGYT
TRBV7-2	TRBJ2-5	ASSLVGGRRGETQY
TRBV6-6	TRBJ1-4	ASRPAGTPNEKLF
TRBV7-2	TRBJ2-3	ASSLDPGVGTDTQY
TRBV29-1	TRBJ2-7	SVGTGGTSYEQY
TRBV6-2/TRBV6-3	TRBJ1-5	ASSYTGHRNQPQH
TRBV18	TRBJ1-4	ASSPRQNEKLF
TRBV7-9	TRBJ1-1	ASSLGHLDTEAF
TRBV5-1	TRBJ2-5	ASGRRGGETQY
TRBV30	TRBJ1-2	AWSLKGQGIVYGYT
TRBV9	TRBJ2-3	ASSVGLVSDTQY
TRBV20-1	TRBJ1-3	RAGFSGNTIY
TRBV24-1	TRBJ2-5	ATSDLFSGGETQY